This T cell receptor beta chain was recovered during a study of CD8 T cells in ankylosing spondylitis (dated by TCRdb to about 2017). Some background on the complete study: The study set out to find disease-linked TCR variants by profiling T cell receptor beta repertoires in ankylosing spondylitis patients and healthy donors. Samples of peripheral blood were taken, and for ankylosing spondylitis patients, synovial fluid was collected as well. The whole study cohort included about a hundred healthy donors and about two dozen ankylosing spondylitis patients. The paper's findings and limits, for the study overall: A TCR beta motif of several highly homologous amino acid variants appeared characteristic of blood from ankylosing spondylitis patients. The disease-linked clones were reported as significantly enriched in matched synovial fluid samples from ankylosing spondylitis patients. The disease-linked clones had a CD8+ phenotype and were found at relatively low frequencies in peripheral blood. Some TCR beta motif variants had previously been reported in synovial fluid and blood of reactive arthritis patients, which suggested common disease-initiation mechanisms.

The CDR3 measures 15 amino acids from cysteine to phenylalanine. Only CDR3 DNA is held: 45 bases, read in frame from base 1. Trimming takes 2 bases from V and 2 bases from J, and the germline ends sit 12 bases apart. According to the germline V gene, CDR1 reads SGHRS and CDR2 reads YFSETQ. Regarding this clonotype: Its antigen target is currently unknown. The sample holds no much larger clone one base away, and base qualities are not on file.

Data came from an Illumina HiSeq 2500. Quantitative 5'-RACE with molecular barcodes was used to prepare TCR beta libraries. The study's processing was this. A new computational method based on a probabilistic model of VDJ rearrangement was used to identify disease-linked TCR variants. TCRdb reworked the public reads: Q25 trimming with fastp, MiXCR clone assembly, productive beta chains retained. Records with the same CDR3 protein are collapsed into one entry carrying the most frequent genes and DNA. What appears here as the V and J calls and clone size reflects TCRdb's work, not the paper's. In this sample the table shows 250,000 to 350,000 distinct CDR3 sequences, roughly 20% of which occur a single time. Of the sample, 7.8% is held by the ten largest clones.

The rearrangement combines TRBV5-1 with TRBJ2-3, with the D gene too uncertain to name. This receptor was obtained from a male donor with ankylosing spondylitis or in good health (not recorded which). Input material: blood, either unsorted or a sorted T cell fraction (not recorded which). The CDR3 protein is CASSFWGDPTDTQYF. The nucleotide sequence reads as follows: TGCGCCAGCAGCTTTTGGGGTGATCCCACAGATACGCAGTATTTT.